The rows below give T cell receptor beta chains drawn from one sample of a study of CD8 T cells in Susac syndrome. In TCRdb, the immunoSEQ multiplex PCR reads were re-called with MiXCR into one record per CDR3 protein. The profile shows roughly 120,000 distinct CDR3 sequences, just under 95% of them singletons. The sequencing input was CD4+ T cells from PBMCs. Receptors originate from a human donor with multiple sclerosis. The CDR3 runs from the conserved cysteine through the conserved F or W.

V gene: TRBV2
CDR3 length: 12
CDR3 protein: CASHTLNYGYTF

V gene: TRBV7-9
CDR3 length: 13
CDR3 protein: CASSPGGSSEQFF

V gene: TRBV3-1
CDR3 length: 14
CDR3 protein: CASSHSGPNTEAFF

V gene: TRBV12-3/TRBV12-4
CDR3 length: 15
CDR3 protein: CASSATDGMVNGYTF

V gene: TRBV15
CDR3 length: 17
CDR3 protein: CATSRDKGAGANYGYTF

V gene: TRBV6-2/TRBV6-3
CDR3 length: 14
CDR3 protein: CASSYSIPGQPQHF

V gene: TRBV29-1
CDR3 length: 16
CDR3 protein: CSVEMGQSSGANVLTF

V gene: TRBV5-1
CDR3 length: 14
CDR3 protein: CASSLVQGYAEQFF

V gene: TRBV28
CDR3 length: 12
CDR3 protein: CASSLAEGAVDF

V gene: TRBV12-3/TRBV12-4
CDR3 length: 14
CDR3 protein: CASTTWSGGETQYF

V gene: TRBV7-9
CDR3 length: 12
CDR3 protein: CASSLVGNEQFF

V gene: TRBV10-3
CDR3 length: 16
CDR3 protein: CAIRDGTSGDRNIQYF

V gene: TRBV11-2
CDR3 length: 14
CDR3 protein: CASSSLTSGNTIYF

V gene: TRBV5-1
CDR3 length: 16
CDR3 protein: CASSRIVAGSGETQYF

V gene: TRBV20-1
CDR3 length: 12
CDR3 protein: CSVTGPQETQYF

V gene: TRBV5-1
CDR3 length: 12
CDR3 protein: CASSYQGNEQYF

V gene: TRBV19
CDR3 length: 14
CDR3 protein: CATRVQISGNTIYF

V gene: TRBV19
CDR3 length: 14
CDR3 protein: CASSIDREVVGAFF

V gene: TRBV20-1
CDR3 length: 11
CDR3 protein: CSAPQGGELFF

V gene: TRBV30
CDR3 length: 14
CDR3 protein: CAWSVHQSGSEAFF

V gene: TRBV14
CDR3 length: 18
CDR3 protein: CASSHRPGGGVNNSPLHF

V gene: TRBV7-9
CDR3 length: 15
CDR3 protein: CASSQGTGRNEKLFF

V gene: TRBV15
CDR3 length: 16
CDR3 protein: CATSSPRILQNTEAFF

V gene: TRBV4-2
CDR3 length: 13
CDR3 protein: CASSQVRRGAQYF

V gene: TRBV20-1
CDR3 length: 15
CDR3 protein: CSAPRGQGAGNEQFF

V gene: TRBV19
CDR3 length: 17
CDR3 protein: CASSIKSGDRGNQPQHF